This T cell receptor (beta chain) was identified in a study of Graves' ophthalmopathy and Graves' hyperthyroidism. Study-wide background: Calling hyperthyroidism stable required that no ophthalmopathy show up within 18 months of follow-up. Regarding the study as a whole: Ophthalmopathy was separated from stable hyperthyroidism by a 13-signature model with 85% to 90% sensitivity and around 81% specificity. At 70.59% sensitivity and 72.22% specificity, the model predicted progression of the ophthalmopathy.

This clonotype was counted at least ten times. Its target is unknown. New diagnoses, under 2 months' duration, and ages 18 to 65 characterized the hyperthyroidism patients. RNA served as the template for amplifying TCR beta CDR3 regions. Following a first-round RT-PCR that used HTBI primers, a second-round multiplex PCR was carried out. TCRdb re-called the multiplex PCR reads with MiXCR, one entry per CDR3 protein. The sample includes about 1.1 million distinct CDR3 sequences, about 36% of them seen just once. The CDR3 extends over 14 amino acids. Germline CDR1 and CDR2: DFQATT and SNEGSKA (reference sequence).

Material: peripheral blood or thyroid tissue (not recorded which). The V and J genes are TRBV20-1 and TRBJ1-4, with D possibly matching TRBD1 (6 bases). This receptor was taken from an adult man with Graves' hyperthyroidism. The CDR3 region has the DNA TGCAGCAGCTACCCGGCGGGTGGGGGCGAAAAACTGTTTTTT. Translated, it gives CSSYPAGGGEKLFF.